The 25 T cell receptor beta chains presented below share a single source sample, sequenced in a study of blood T cells in healthy people across ages. Combining a sample-barcoded 5' primer with a J-beta primer mix, a second PCR ran for roughly 6 to 12 cycles. TCRdb re-called the 5' RACE reads through MiXCR, storing one row per CDR3 protein. The sample carries about 730,000 distinct CDR3 sequences, about 42% recorded once. The sample taken for sequencing was blood. The receptor set was obtained from a woman aged 55-70 years in good health.

The rearrangement links TRBV7-2 to TRBJ1-2, with TRBD1 as a possible D gene (5 bases). CDR1 is SGHTA and CDR2 is FQGNSA in the germline V gene. The CDR3 has 13 amino acids. Trimming removed 1 base from V and 6 bases from J, with 9 bases in between. DNA of the CDR3: TGTGCCAGCAGCTTAGGGACACAAAATGGCTACACCTTC. Translated, it gives CASSLGTQNGYTF.

At least ten counts were recorded for this clonotype. The V call is TRBV4-3, the J call TRBJ2-7, with a possible D match to TRBD2 (5 bases). CDR3 size: 13 residues. Germline-derived CDR1 and CDR2 are LGHNA and YSLEER. Deletions cut 3 bases from V and 7 bases from J, with 13 bases between. The CDR3 protein is CASSHTGVGEQYF. CDR3 nucleotides: TGCGCCAGCAGCCATACCGGGGTGGGGGAGCAGTACTTC.

This chain links TRBV5-4 with TRBJ2-5, with D possibly matching TRBD1 (5 bases). Per germline, CDR1 SGHNT and CDR2 YYREEE (reference sequence). The CDR3 has 15 residues. Trimming pared 0 bases from V and 5 bases from J, leaving 14 bases between. CDR3 DNA sequence: TGTGCCAGCAGCTTGGCCGAGTCGGCAGGGGAGACCCAGTACTTC. Protein: CASSLAESAGETQYF.

The chain joins TRBV10-3 to TRBJ2-1, with 7 bases fitting TRBD2. The CDR3 totals 11 residues. The V gene's germline CDR1 is ENHRY and CDR2 SYGVKD. V shed 11 bases and J 8 bases; nucleotides not matched to a gene: 6. CDR3 DNA sequence: TGTGCCGTCCGGGAGGAAGATGAGCAGTTCTTC. Its translation: CAVREEDEQFF.

V is TRBV10-1 and J is TRBJ2-3, with TRBD1 matching 7 bases. V gave up 3 bases and J gave up 2 bases; unmatched junction bases: 11. The CDR3 consists of 17 residues. The germline gives CDR1 WNHNN, CDR2 SYGVQD (reference sequence). The CDR3 nucleotides are TGCGCCAGCAGTGATGTCGCCGGGACAGAGTACACAGATACGCAGTATTTT. Its translation: CASSDVAGTEYTDTQYF.

The chain uses TRBV5-1 and TRBJ2-5; TRBD1 is a possible D gene (6 bases). The CDR3 has 15 amino acids. CDR1 and CDR2 (germline): SGHRS, YFSETQ. V was clipped by 0 bases and J by 1 base, with 10 bases between them. DNA for the CDR3: TGCGCCAGCAGCTTGGATAGGACAGCCCAAGAGACCCAGTACTTC. It yields the protein CASSLDRTAQETQYF.

The rearrangement links TRBV28 to TRBJ2-1; the match to TRBD1 covers 9 bases. The V segment lost 6 bases and the J segment 5 bases; nucleotides outside the gene matches: 8. The CDR3 covers 15 residues. Germline lookup yields CDR1 MDHEN and CDR2 SYDVKM. CDR3 region: CASRLGTGTNNEQFF. CDR3 bases: TGTGCCAGCAGGTTAGGGACAGGGACCAACAATGAGCAGTTCTTC.

In its sample, this clonotype was seen a few times. The chain links TRBV5-1 to TRBJ2-7; D not resolved. The germline V gene encodes CDR1 SGHRS and CDR2 YFSETQ. V gave up 4 bases and J gave up 5 bases, with 10 bases separating them. The CDR3 is made up of 12 amino acids. The CDR3 nucleotides are TGCGCCAGCAGCCTACAGTTGAACGAGCAGTACTTC. This encodes CASSLQLNEQYF.

The V call is TRBV20-1, the J call TRBJ2-6; tentative D call: TRBD2 (5 bases). Germline-derived CDR1 and CDR2 are DFQATT and SNEGSKA (reference sequence). Trimming stripped 6 bases from V and 2 bases from J, with 11 bases between. This CDR3 region has 14 residues. The CDR3 region has the DNA TGCAGTGCGCCTGACGGGGCTGGGGCCAACGTCCTGACTTTC. Its protein product is CSAPDGAGANVLTF.

About this clonotype itself: The CDR3 carries no conserved terminal phenylalanine or tryptophan, so it likely arises from a read error. No DNA is shown, since the ends of the CDR3 on it are uncertain; the CDR3 is the one TCRdb lists. The chain recombines TRBV28 with TRBJ2-5; the table's D call TRBD1 went unverified against the DNA. The V gene's germline CDR1 is MDHEN and CDR2 SYDVKM. A total of 12 residues make up the CDR3, ends included. The CDR3 loop is CASRKTWTVAYL.

This clonotype was seen a handful of times. A much larger clone lies a single base off, so this may be a read error. This chain connects TRBV7-2 to TRBJ2-1, with a possible D match to TRBD2 (6 bases). Trimming cost V 2 bases and J 3 bases, with 17 bases left between them. Germline loops: CDR1 SGHTA, CDR2 FQGNSA. The CDR3 sequence is 17 residues long. CDR3 loop: CASSLQAGRADYNEQFF. The CDR3 DNA sequence: TGTGCCAGCAGCTTACAGGCGGGACGAGCGGACTACAATGAGCAGTTCTTC.

This clonotype has at least ten counts. The rearrangement uses TRBV7-2 and TRBJ1-2; possible D gene TRBD1, 5 bases. CDR3 length equals 12 residues. With 4 bases removed from V and 8 bases from J, the gap between germline ends came to 11 bases. The germline V gene encodes CDR1 SGHTA and CDR2 FQGNSA. The CDR3 nucleotides read TGTGCCAGCAGCTGGCAGGGAGGCGGCTACACCTTC. This translates into CASSWQGGGYTF. The complete variable domain, with remaining parts taken from reference TRBV7-2 and TRBJ1-2, reads GAGVSQSPSNKVTEKGKDVELRCDPISGHTALYWYRQSLGQGLEFLIYFQGNSAPDKSGLPSDRFSAERTGGSVSTLTIQRTQQEDSAVYLCASSWQGGGYTFGSGTRLTVV.

The sample holds many counts of this clonotype. The rearrangement joins TRBV9 to TRBJ2-1, with 12 bases matching TRBD2. Germline values: CDR1 SGDLS, CDR2 YYNGEE. The CDR3 spans 15 residues. The V and J ends lost 5 bases and 8 bases, in that order; junction bases with no gene match: 8. CDR3 in DNA: TGTGCCAGCAGAACTACTAGCGGGGGGTTGGATGAGCAGTTCTTC. Its translation is CASRTTSGGLDEQFF.

This chain uses TRBV7-9 with TRBJ2-1; TRBD1 agrees at 9 bases. CDR1 is SEHNR, CDR2 FQNEAQ, per germline (reference sequence). This CDR3 region has 15 residues. Losses at the gene ends were 5 bases for V and 8 bases for J; bases not matched to a gene: 10. Written as DNA, the CDR3 is TGTGCCAGCAGCCTGGCAGGGACAGGGAGGGATGAGCAGTTCTTC. Amino acids: CASSLAGTGRDEQFF. Full variable domain (missing parts from reference TRBV7-9 and TRBJ2-1): DTGVSQNPRHKITKRGQNVTFRCDPISEHNRLYWYRQTLGQGPEFLTYFQNEAQLEKSRLLSDRFSAERPKGSFSTLEIQRTEQGDSAMYLCASSLAGTGRDEQFFGPGTRLTVL.

This chain uses TRBV6-5 with TRBJ2-7; the D gene could be TRBD1 or TRBD2 (5 bases each). The CDR3 runs to 13 residues. Germline V lookup: CDR1 MNHEY, CDR2 SVGAGI. Trimming pared 8 bases from V and 7 bases from J, leaving 18 bases between. In nucleotides, the CDR3 is TGTGCCAGCGGGGGTAGTAGTACGTATGAGCAGTACTTC. Encoded protein: CASGGSSTYEQYF.

V is TRBV6-2 or TRBV6-3 and J is TRBJ1-1, with TRBD1 as a possible D gene (5 bases). The ends were cut back, 0 bases at V and 4 bases at J, with 12 bases in the middle. The length of the CDR3 is 15 residues. Germline V CDR1 and CDR2: MNHEY, SVGEGT. The CDR3 region is CASSYSSWGGTEAFF. CDR3 coding DNA: TGTGCCAGCAGTTACTCGAGTTGGGGGGGCACTGAAGCTTTCTTT.

This clonotype has just one count. A much larger clone differs from this one at a single base, so this may be a read error. DNA for the CDR3: TGTGTCAGCGGTACAGGGCACACAGATACGCAGTATTTT. Translating gives CVSGTGHTDTQYF. V and J are TRBV6-4 and TRBJ2-3; D is possibly TRBD1 (6 bases). Germline V lookup: CDR1 MRHNA, CDR2 SNTAGT. The CDR3 loop spans 13 amino acids.

The chain has TRBV7-3 and TRBJ2-5, with 8 bases fitting TRBD1. TRBJ2-7 matches the DNA end more closely, so the J call is doubtful. The CDR3 length is 13 residues. Germline V lookup: CDR1 SGHTA, CDR2 FQGTGA. In DNA, the CDR3 is TGTGCCAGCAGCGTGGACAGGGACCACGAGCAGTACTTC. This sequence encodes CASSVDRDHEQYF.

The chain couples TRBV6-2 or TRBV6-3 to TRBJ2-4, with a tentative D call TRBD2 (5 bases). Near its end, the DNA agrees better with TRBJ2-7, so the J call may be wrong. The CDR3 contains 15 residues. Germline V gives CDR1 MNHEY, CDR2 SVGEGT. The CDR3 protein is CASIDRSVTSNEQYF. In DNA form, the CDR3 reads TGTGCCAGCATCGACCGTAGCGTTACTTCCAACGAGCAGTACTTC.

This chain links TRBV7-2 with TRBJ2-5; D is possibly TRBD2 (7 bases). The DNA end lines up better with TRBJ2-7; the J call may be wrong. Germline CDR1 is SGHTA and CDR2 is FQGNSA. CDR3 size: 17 residues. The CDR3 sequence: CASSSHKRGGYPYEQYF. The CDR3 nucleotides are TGTGCCAGCAGCTCCCACAAACGCGGGGGCTATCCCTACGAGCAGTACTTC.

The sample holds a few counts of this clonotype. The genes are TRBV12-3 or TRBV12-4 and TRBJ2-1; D is possibly TRBD1 or TRBD2 (6 bases each). The CDR3 extends over 12 amino acids. V was cut by 5 bases and J by 15 bases, with 17 bases left in between. CDR3 region: CASSNVRGGGFF. In DNA form, the CDR3 reads TGTGCCAGCAGTAATGTCAGAGGGGGAGGGTTCTTC.

This clonotype appeared a few times. The chain joins TRBV12-3 or TRBV12-4 to TRBJ2-1, with D possibly matching TRBD2 (5 bases). The CDR3 consists of 13 residues. Trimming pared 0 bases from V and 9 bases from J, leaving 9 bases between. The CDR3 coding sequence is TGTGCCAGCAGTTTAGCAGACTACCTTGAGCAGTTCTTC. Translating it yields CASSLADYLEQFF.

The chain uses TRBV3-1 and TRBJ1-1; TRBD1 matches at 7 bases. V lost 2 bases, J lost 5 bases, and 5 bases stayed unmatched. Germline values: CDR1 LGHDT, CDR2 YNNKEL (reference sequence). The length of the CDR3 is 14 residues. CDR3 sequence reads: CASSQRDRVTEAFF. CDR3 nucleotides: TGTGCCAGCAGCCAAAGAGACAGGGTTACTGAAGCTTTCTTT. The full variable domain, rest sourced from reference TRBV3-1 and TRBJ1-1, is DTAVSQTPKYLVTQMGNDKSIKCEQNLGHDTMYWYKQDSKKFLKIMFSYNNKELIINETVPNRFSPKSPDKAHLNLHINSLELGDSAVYFCASSQRDRVTEAFFGQGTRLTVV.

Here the CDR3 DNA reads TGCGCCAGCAGCACGGGACAGGGGATGGTCACTGAAGCTTTCTTT. Translating it yields CASSTGQGMVTEAFF. This chain links TRBV5-1 with TRBJ1-1; 10 nucleotides match TRBD1. Germline V CDR1 and CDR2: SGHRS, YFSETQ. The length of the CDR3 is 15 residues. Losses at the gene ends were 4 bases for V and 4 bases for J; bases not matched to a gene: 7.

This CDR3 reads CASNTTGRSLSYNEQFF. The CDR3 DNA reads as TGTGCCAGCAATACCACGGGGCGGTCGCTATCCTACAATGAGCAGTTCTTC. The J gene is TRBJ2-1, the V gene TRBV6-1; D tentatively fits TRBD1 or TRBD2 (5 bases each). Germline V gives CDR1 MNHNS, CDR2 SASEGT. The CDR3 runs to 17 residues. The V and J ends lost 7 bases and 1 base respectively, with 20 bases between them.